This section outlines one T cell receptor (beta chain) sequence together with its context. Its antigen is not yet known. Within one base of it there is no much larger clone, and no base qualities were kept. The sample is drawn from a study of beta chain features in type 1 diabetes (dated by TCRdb to between 2017 and 2018). A note on the overall study: No differences in mean age, gender distribution, total cell number or subset yield were found between patients and healthy donors. A total of 90 million to 140 million sorted cells were examined across all samples, and RNA yield correlated strongly with the number of cells per subset. Whereas all 30 or so donors provided naive and central memory subsets, regulatory and stem cell-like memory subsets were isolated from just 8 patients and about 8 healthy donors. The study compared TCRB repertoires of sorted circulating CD4+ T cell subsets between recently diagnosed type 1 diabetes patients and matched healthy donors.

The CDR3 spans 14 residues, from the cysteine through the phenylalanine. Kept here is only the CDR3 DNA, which spans 42 bases and is read in frame from base 1. The germline V gene specifies SNHLY as CDR1 and FYNNEI as CDR2. V is pared back by 7 bases and J by 0 bases, with 10 bases lying between the germline termini. A single peripheral blood draw of about 116 mL on average was collected from each donor into heparinised tubes. Using a panel that included CD45RO, CCR7, CD25, CD127, CD95 and CD27, naive, central memory, regulatory and stem cell-like memory CD4+ T cells were sorted on a BD FACSAria II. Purity was above 98% for every sorted population. Right away, PBMCs were isolated by Lymphoprep density gradient centrifugation and were stained directly, with no culture step. Samples were stained and sorted in pairs, with one healthy donor and one patient per experiment, so that batch effects were minimized.

The High Capacity cDNA Reverse Transcription Kit was used to reverse transcribe all of the isolated RNA, meaning that expressed TCRB transcripts were what got sequenced. Deep immunoSEQ sequencing was performed on naive, central memory and regulatory T cell samples, with an average of approximately 4 million total reads per sample. After sorted cells were lysed in RLT buffer, RNA was extracted with DNase-treated RNeasy Micro or Mini kits, with the choice depending on cell number. To prevent cross-contamination, every cell subset was processed on its own, while patient and healthy donor samples were processed together. Using the immunoSEQ multiplex PCR, TCRB sequences were amplified from cDNA into 87-bp fragments spanning the CDR3 region. Sequencing of the amplicons was done on the Illumina HiSeq platform. In the source study's methods: Synthetic template baselines were used to correct PCR bias computationally, reads within Hamming distance 2 were collapsed together, and singletons that could not be merged were discarded. Reads were aligned against IMGT to assign V, D and J genes, CDR3 length and insertions or deletions at six rearrangement sites. Clonotype counts were normalized to sorted cell number within each subset before computing true diversity and Gini coefficients with the tcR R package. The overlap coefficient, calculated on TCRB nucleotide sequences, was used to quantify repertoire sharing. What TCRdb holds here is the immuneACCESS table cut down to in-frame rearrangements. Part of the clones is not present; checked against another copy, under half of the missing clones reflect an unresolved V gene, and the others are unexplained. That table furnishes V, J and clone size, whereas the DNA furnished D and trimming. This sample gives approximately 140,000 clones in total; 9.5% to 10% of them show up just once. The ten top clones hold less than 0.85% of the sample.

The paper's findings and limits, for the study overall: PCR might favor shorter templates, but patient and control samples were amplified and corrected together, so any skew would affect both groups equally. Naive, central memory and regulatory TCRB repertoires appeared to be more similar among patients than among healthy donors. Sequencing cDNA rather than genomic DNA could over-represent highly expressing activated cells, although activation and CD3 levels did not differ between groups. At VDJ recombination sites, patients with type 1 diabetes made fewer insertions and deleted more nucleotides, a pattern implying thymic rearrangement abnormalities. Because small numbers of individuals were included in the HLA sub-analyses, any influence of HLA type on TCRB rearrangement was left unresolved. A moderate but significant shortening of TCRB CDR3 length was observed in type 1 diabetes patients in all four CD4+ subsets.

The clonotype comes from a woman aged 35 to 49 in good health. The sample comprised central memory CD4+ T cells from blood. Recombination connected TRBV2 to TRBJ1-3; TRBD1 is possibly the D segment (5 matching bases). The bases read TGTGCCAGCACTTCGACAGTCTCTGGAAACACCATATATTTT. This codes for CASTSTVSGNTIYF.